This T cell receptor (beta chain) was documented in a study of cytotoxic CD8 clonotypes in ibrutinib-treated CLL. Study summary: Included were about 11 relapsed/refractory and 15 treatment-naive patients, of whom 17 were IGHV unmutated. Response sampling occurred after a median 12 months of treatment (range 6 to 36).

Researchers set a sequencing depth target of 1 in 200,000 to 1 in 1 million T cells. Using immunoSEQ multiplex PCR, the repertoire was profiled, and TCRdb retains in-frame clones only, with some absent. The sample lists around 310,000 clones, around four fifths occurring once. Per the germline V gene, CDR1 is KGHSH and CDR2 is LQKENI. The CDR3 is 15 residues long. The germline V and J ends were trimmed by 2 bases and 6 bases, with 13 bases remaining between them. The chain combines TRBV18 with TRBJ2-2; possibly TRBD1 for D (6 bases). This specimen consisted of PBMCs, obtained before ibrutinib treatment. This receptor was obtained from a human donor with chronic lymphocytic leukemia. The CDR3 sequence: CASSPFNRDAGELFF. The CDR3 bases are TGTGCCAGCTCACCATTCAACAGGGACGCCGGGGAGCTGTTTTTT.